A selection of T cell receptor beta chains follows, all from one sample in a study of blood T cell repertoires in COVID-19. Profiled with immunoSEQ multiplex PCR; TCRdb holds only in-frame clones, not every one. The data contain 250,000 or so clones, roughly 80% of them singletons. The material sequenced was peripheral blood. These receptors were obtained from a man older than 75 with acute or convalescent COVID-19. The CDR3 runs from the conserved cysteine through the conserved F or W. A D gene is named only where the DNA matches it firmly. Size is omitted from some rows. Given values are once, few, many or a class for expanded clones.

D gene: .
V gene: TRBV5-1
J gene: TRBJ1-2
clone size: .
CDR3 protein: CASSRDGGADYTSYGYTF
CDR3 DNA: TGCGCCAGCAGCCGCGATGGGGGGGCAGATTACACTAGCTATGGCTACACCTTC

D gene: .
V gene: TRBV7-9
J gene: TRBJ1-2
clone size: few
CDR3 protein: CASSWAGVKGYTF
CDR3 DNA: TGTGCCAGCAGCTGGGCCGGGGTTAAAGGCTACACCTTC

D gene: .
V gene: TRBV19
J gene: TRBJ1-2
clone size: .
CDR3 protein: CATTEGRANYGYTF
CDR3 DNA: TGTGCCACTACCGAGGGAAGGGCTAACTATGGCTACACCTTC

D gene: .
V gene: TRBV24-1
J gene: TRBJ2-3
clone size: .
CDR3 protein: CATRWRDSTDTQYF
CDR3 DNA: TGTGCCACCAGGTGGCGGGACAGCACAGATACGCAGTATTTT

D gene: .
V gene: TRBV18
J gene: TRBJ1-1
clone size: .
CDR3 protein: CASSPYQGNTEAFF
CDR3 DNA: TGTGCCAGCTCACCATACCAGGGGAACACTGAAGCTTTCTTT

D gene: .
V gene: TRBV7-8
J gene: TRBJ2-7
clone size: .
CDR3 protein: CASSQTGYEQYF
CDR3 DNA: TGTGCCAGCAGCCAAACGGGGTACGAGCAGTACTTC

D gene: TRBD1
V gene: TRBV18
J gene: TRBJ2-5
clone size: once
CDR3 protein: CASSPDRAMETQYF
CDR3 DNA: TGTGCCAGCTCACCAGACAGGGCCATGGAGACCCAGTACTTC

D gene: .
V gene: TRBV29-1
J gene: TRBJ2-3
clone size: .
CDR3 protein: CSVANREITDTQYF
CDR3 DNA: TGCAGCGTTGCCAACAGGGAAATCACAGATACGCAGTATTTT

D gene: .
V gene: TRBV28
J gene: TRBJ1-1
clone size: .
CDR3 protein: CASRTANTEAFF
CDR3 DNA: TGTGCCAGCCGTACAGCGAACACTGAAGCTTTCTTT

D gene: .
V gene: TRBV6-5
J gene: TRBJ1-5
clone size: .
CDR3 protein: CASKQTHQPQHF
CDR3 DNA: TGTGCCAGCAAACAGACCCATCAGCCCCAGCATTTT